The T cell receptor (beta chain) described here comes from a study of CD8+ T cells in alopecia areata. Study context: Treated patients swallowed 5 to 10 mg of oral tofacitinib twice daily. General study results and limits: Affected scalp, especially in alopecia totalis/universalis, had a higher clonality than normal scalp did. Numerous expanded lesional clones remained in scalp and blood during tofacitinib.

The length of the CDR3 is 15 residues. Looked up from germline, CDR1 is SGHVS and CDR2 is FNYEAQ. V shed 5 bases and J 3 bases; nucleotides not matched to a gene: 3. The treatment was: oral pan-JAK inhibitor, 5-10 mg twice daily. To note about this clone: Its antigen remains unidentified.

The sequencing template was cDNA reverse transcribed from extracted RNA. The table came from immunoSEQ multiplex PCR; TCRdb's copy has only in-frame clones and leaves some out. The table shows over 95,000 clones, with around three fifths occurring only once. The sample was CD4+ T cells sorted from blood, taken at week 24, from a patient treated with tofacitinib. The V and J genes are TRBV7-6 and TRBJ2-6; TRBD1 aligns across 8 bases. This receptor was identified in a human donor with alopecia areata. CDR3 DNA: TGTGCCAGCAGCCAGGACAGGGTTGGGGCCAACGTCCTGACTTTC. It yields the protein CASSQDRVGANVLTF.